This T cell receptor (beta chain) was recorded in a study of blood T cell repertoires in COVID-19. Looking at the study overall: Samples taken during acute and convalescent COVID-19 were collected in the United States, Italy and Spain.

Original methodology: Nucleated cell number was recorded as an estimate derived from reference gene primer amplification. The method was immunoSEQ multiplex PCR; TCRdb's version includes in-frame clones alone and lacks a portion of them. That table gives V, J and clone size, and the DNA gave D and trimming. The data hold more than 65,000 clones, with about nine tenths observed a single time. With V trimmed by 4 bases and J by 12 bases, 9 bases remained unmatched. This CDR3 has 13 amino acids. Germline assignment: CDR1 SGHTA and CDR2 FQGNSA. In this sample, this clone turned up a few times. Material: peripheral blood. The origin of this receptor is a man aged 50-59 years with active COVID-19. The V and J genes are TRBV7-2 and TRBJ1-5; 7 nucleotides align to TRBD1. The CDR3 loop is CASSSGPTGDQHF. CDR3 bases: TGTGCCAGCAGCTCTGGGCCCACAGGGGACCAGCATTTT.